The T cell receptor (beta chain) under discussion was sequenced for a study of T cells in tuberculosis. Study-wide background: This South African cohort compared adolescents with or without latent tuberculosis against adults with active tuberculosis. Findings and caveats of the study: GEM motif frequencies gave 55% to 75% accuracy; the GMM repertoire gave approximately 90%. GMM-specific TCRs were nearer to active tuberculosis alpha repertoires, suggesting expansion.

TCRdb's copy holds only in-frame clones and misses some; the assay was immunoSEQ multiplex PCR. The repertoire holds more than 35,000 clones, with around 96% as singletons. The germline V gene encodes CDR1 PRHDT and CDR2 FYEKMQ (reference sequence). The ends lost 5 bases at V and 8 bases at J; junction bases unmatched: 17. The CDR3 has 16 amino acids. Tuberculin skin test and IGRA determined adolescents' latent tuberculosis status at entry. As for this clone: Its target is not known.

The specimen sequenced was PBMCs. This sequence originates from a donor between 10 and 35 years old with latent tuberculosis or without tuberculosis infection. The V and J genes are TRBV13 and TRBJ1-2; 7 bases line up with TRBD1. CDR3 in amino acids: CASSRHRGPPIRGYTF. CDR3 coding DNA: TGTGCCAGCAGCAGACACAGGGGACCACCTATTCGGGGCTACACCTTC.